The T cell receptor (beta chain) under discussion was sequenced for a study of shared clonotypes between healthy human individuals. Study details: The donor group consisted of a couple of women and three men, aged 18 to 49.

The protocol was immunoSEQ multiplex PCR, while the TCRdb copy is restricted to in-frame clones and leaves out a portion. The table includes 2 million or so clones, approximately 94% detected once. To note about this clone: What it binds is unknown.

Whole-study findings and limits: For naive CD4 cells, 4% to 6% of clonotypes were shared across a few donors. Donors were few, which limited the genetic and exposure-history diversity represented.

Germline CDR1 and CDR2: ENHRY and SYGVKD. V dropped 3 bases and J dropped 8 bases, with 10 bases sitting between them. This CDR3 is 12 amino acids long. Terminally differentiated effector memory CD45RA+ cells were excluded from the naive CD8 cells, which were CD45RO-negative and positively selected for CCR7. This chain connects TRBV10-3 to TRBJ1-1; the D is unclear. This sequence was found in a man between 18 and 35 years old in good health. The sample consisted of naive CD8+ T cells sorted from blood. The DNA of the CDR3 is TGTGCCATCAGTGACGAGGGTCGGGAAGCTTTCTTT. The encoded protein is CAISDEGREAFF.